This TCR beta chain was sequenced during a study of T cell responses to AZD1222 COVID-19 vaccine. General observations from the study: White British people made up most donors, females outnumbered males, and clonal diversity was possibly underestimated. Spike-specific TCR breadth and depth rose after two AZD1222 doses. Among vaccine-associated CD4 TCRs, coverage spanned spike, with dominance at 160-218 and 743-854. Just 5 to 7 people given AZD1222 tested seropositive at baseline.

Sequencing used immunoSEQ multiplex PCR; TCRdb keeps in-frame clones, though not all of them. This sample has 150,000 to 200,000 clones, with about 91% found just once. A remark on this clone: What it binds is unknown.

The receptor was isolated from an adult in good health. The starting material was peripheral blood, obtained on day 0 of MenACWY control vaccination.

CDR3 loop: CASRQGTAGNEQFF. As DNA, the CDR3 is TGTGCCAGCAGACAGGGTACAGCCGGCAATGAGCAGTTCTTC. This sequence joins TRBV7-2 and TRBJ2-1, with D possibly TRBD1 on 6 matching bases. The V and J ends lost 6 bases and 6 bases respectively, with 15 bases between them. The CDR3 has 14 residues. The germline CDR1 and CDR2 sequences are SGHTA and FQGNSA.